The 26 T cell receptor beta chains below were found in one sample sequenced in a study of human T cells and chemical hapten exposure. Time point defined: patch test 3, about 24 weeks after DPC sensitization. The treatment denotes: therapeutic diphenylcyclopropenone sensitization with weekly scalp DPC. TCRdb reprocessed the RACE reads via MiXCR and lists one record per CDR3 protein. This table has approximately 160,000 distinct CDR3 sequences, about 30% appearing once. The sequencing used whole blood, collected in connection with sensitization to the hapten diphenylcyclopropenone (DPC). These receptors were obtained from a woman younger than 35 with alopecia areata. Some clones in this sample may be carry-over from other donors' samples.

The J gene is TRBJ2-3, the V gene TRBV6-2 or TRBV6-3; 10 nucleotides agree with TRBD1. There are 14 residues in the CDR3. Germline V gives CDR1 MNHEY, CDR2 SVGEGT. Trimming took 5 bases from V and 5 from J; bases not matched to a gene: 4. The CDR3 DNA sequence: TGTGCCAGCAGTCTGACAGGGGGCAAAGATACGCAGTATTTT. This sequence encodes CASSLTGGKDTQYF.

The V call is TRBV6-1, the J call TRBJ1-3; D uncertain. V was clipped by 1 base and J by 12 bases, with 13 bases between them. The CDR3 runs to 13 residues. Germline-derived CDR1 and CDR2 are MNHNS and SASEGT. CDR3 bases: TGTGCCAGCAGTGAAGGGACCCGCCTGGGCATATATTTT. Translation gives CASSEGTRLGIYF.

The V and J genes are TRBV20-1 and TRBJ2-3, with TRBD2 matching over 11 bases. V trimming: 5 bases; J trimming: 1 base; junction bases outside the gene matches: 5. In germline, CDR1 is DFQATT, CDR2 SNEGSKA (reference sequence). The CDR3 length is 15 residues. The CDR3 spells CSAPSLAGGTDTQYF. As DNA, the CDR3 is TGCAGTGCTCCTTCACTAGCGGGAGGCACAGATACGCAGTATTTT.

This chain uses TRBV3-1 with TRBJ2-3, with TRBD2 matching 13 bases. CDR1 and CDR2 from the germline V gene are LGHDT and YNNKEL (reference sequence). With V trimmed by 5 bases and J by 4 bases, 3 bases remained unmatched. This CDR3 spans 15 amino acids. DNA for the CDR3: TGTGCCAGCAGCGGACTAGCGGGAGTCGCAGATACGCAGTATTTT. Translated, it gives CASSGLAGVADTQYF.

The table lists this clonotype with a few counts. The CDR3 region is CASKGALNEQFF. In DNA, the CDR3 is TGTGCCAGCAAGGGGGCGCTCAATGAGCAGTTCTTC. The chain links TRBV2 to TRBJ2-1; 7 bases match TRBD1. V lost 7 bases, J lost 6 bases, and 3 bases stayed unmatched. Germline assignment: CDR1 SNHLY and CDR2 FYNNEI. CDR3 size: 12 residues.

The chain couples TRBV11-2 to TRBJ2-2, with D perhaps assigned TRBD1 or TRBD2 (5 bases each). The ends were cut back, 4 bases at V and 6 bases at J, with 15 bases in the middle. CDR1 and CDR2 from the germline V gene are SGHAT and FQNNGV. The CDR3 spans 15 residues. CDR3 residues: CASSSTRGWAGELFF. The CDR3, as DNA: TGTGCCAGCAGCTCGACGAGGGGATGGGCCGGGGAGCTGTTTTTT.

This clonotype has only a few counts. This rearrangement joins TRBV4-1 to TRBJ1-3, with no clear D. The CDR3 length is 15 residues. Trimming removed 0 bases from V and 4 bases from J, with 10 bases in between. Germline-derived CDR1 and CDR2 are MGHRA and YSYEKL. DNA of the CDR3: TGCGCCAGCAGCCAAGATCGAGGAGGAGGAAACACCATATATTTT. Amino acid sequence: CASSQDRGGGNTIYF.

The V and J genes are TRBV20-1 and TRBJ1-2; perhaps TRBD1 as D (6 bases). Per the germline V gene, CDR1 is DFQATT and CDR2 is SNEGSKA (reference sequence). The CDR3 is 12 residues long. CDR3 in amino acids: CAQTGHPWGYTF. Written as DNA, the CDR3 is TGCGCCCAAACGGGACATCCCTGGGGCTACACCTTC.

This clonotype was counted only a few times. The rearrangement joins TRBV29-1 to TRBJ2-1, with D hard to call. The CDR3 length is 14 residues. Germline assignment: CDR1 SQVTM and CDR2 ANQGSEA. V lost 4 bases and J lost 5, with 15 bases in between. CDR3 in DNA: TGCAGCGTTGGAGGCACAACTGGGAACAATGAGCAGTTCTTC. Protein product: CSVGGTTGNNEQFF.

The rearrangement links TRBV6-6 to TRBJ1-5; no clear D. Deletions cut 0 bases from V and 0 bases from J, with 12 bases between. The CDR3 is 17 amino acids. Looked up from germline, CDR1 is MNHNY and CDR2 is SVGAGI (reference sequence). DNA for the CDR3: TGTGCCAGCAGTTACTCGATGTCTAGGAATAGCAATCAGCCCCAGCATTTT. Translated, it gives CASSYSMSRNSNQPQHF.

This clonotype was seen more than once but under ten times. The chain carries TRBV29-1 and TRBJ2-3, with D maybe TRBD2 (6 bases). V lost 8 bases and J 2 bases, leaving 14 bases between the germline ends. CDR1 and CDR2 (germline): SQVTM, ANQGSEA. There are 13 residues in the CDR3. DNA of the CDR3: TGCAGCTCTACGGACTACCTCACAGATACGCAGTATTTT. It is translated as CSSTDYLTDTQYF.

This clonotype was seen at least ten times. The V and J genes are TRBV7-6 and TRBJ2-5; D perhaps matches TRBD2 (6 bases). Germline CDR1 and CDR2: SGHVS and FNYEAQ. V gave up 5 bases and J gave up 2 bases, with 12 bases separating them. The CDR3 spans 14 residues. Written as DNA, the CDR3 is TGTGCCAGCAGCCCAGGAGGGCCTCAAGAGACCCAGTACTTC. Residues: CASSPGGPQETQYF.

This chain links TRBV30 with TRBJ2-3; D gene ambiguous. The germline gives CDR1 GTSNPN, CDR2 SVGIG (reference sequence). Trimming left V 4 bases short and J 4 bases short, with 9 bases between. CDR3 length: 12 residues. CDR3 residues: CAWTPTADTQYF. CDR3 coding DNA: TGTGCCTGGACCCCGACTGCAGATACGCAGTATTTT.

The chain couples TRBV10-3 to TRBJ2-4, with D tentatively TRBD1 or TRBD2 (5 bases each). This CDR3 spans 14 amino acids. Germline values: CDR1 ENHRY, CDR2 SYGVKD. Trimming shortened V by 6 bases and J by 6 bases, and 15 bases separated the two germline ends. The DNA for the CDR3 is TGTGCCATCAGGGGGGATCAAGAGGTAAACATTCAGTACTTC. The encoded protein is CAIRGDQEVNIQYF.

Only a few counts were recorded for this clonotype. This chain joins TRBV20-1 and TRBJ1-5; D possibly corresponds to TRBD1 (5 bases). The CDR3 spans 13 residues. The germline V gene encodes CDR1 DFQATT and CDR2 SNEGSKA (reference sequence). V lost 3 bases to trimming and J lost 4 bases, with 10 bases between them. The CDR3 DNA reads as TGCAGTGCTAGCGCCGGGACTAATCAGCCCCAGCATTTT. Translation gives CSASAGTNQPQHF.

V and J are TRBV5-1 and TRBJ2-7; TRBD1 aligns across 7 bases. The CDR3 is 13 amino acids. Germline V gene data show CDR1 as SGHRS and CDR2 as YFSETQ. V trimming: 6 bases; J trimming: 6 bases; junction bases outside the gene matches: 9. This CDR3 is CASNKGGGSEQYF. CDR3 bases: TGCGCCAGCAACAAAGGGGGCGGGTCCGAGCAGTACTTC. Using reference TRBV5-1 and TRBJ2-7 for the parts outside the CDR3, the full variable domain is KAGVTQTPRYLIKTRGQQVTLSCSPISGHRSVSWYQQTPGQGLQFLFEYFSETQRNKGNFPGRFSGRQFSNSRSEMNVSTLELGDSALYLCASNKGGGSEQYFGPGTRLTVT.

DNA of the CDR3: TGTGCCAGCAGCTCGCGCGCGGGGACCTACGAGCAGTACTTC. Translated, it gives CASSSRAGTYEQYF. V gene TRBV7-9 combines with J gene TRBJ2-7; TRBD2 is a possible D gene (6 bases). Germline CDR1 reads SEHNR; CDR2 reads FQNEAQ (reference sequence). V was shortened by 4 bases and J by 2 bases, with 12 bases between the two germline ends. The CDR3 sequence is 14 residues long.

The rearrangement links TRBV4-3 to TRBJ2-1, with 10 positions matching TRBD2. V trimming: 1 base; J trimming: 11 bases; junction bases outside the gene matches: 8. Looked up from germline, CDR1 is LGHNA and CDR2 is YSLEER. This CDR3 contains 15 residues. CDR3 nucleotide sequence: TGCGCCAGCAGCCAAGTCCCGCTAGCGGGAGAAAAGCAGTTCTTC. This gives the protein CASSQVPLAGEKQFF.

This clonotype showed up just a few times. CDR3 DNA: TGTGCCAGCACCCGCACTCGGCCGGGACTAGCTTACGAGCAGTACTTC. The encoded protein is CASTRTRPGLAYEQYF. This rearrangement joins TRBV3-1 to TRBJ2-7, with 9 positions matching TRBD2. V lost 7 bases and J lost 4; bases outside the gene matches: 14. The germline V gene has CDR1 LGHDT and CDR2 YNNKEL (reference sequence). This CDR3 is built from 16 residues.

The V and J genes are TRBV12-3 or TRBV12-4 and TRBJ1-4; D is unresolved. CDR3 length: 12 amino acids. Deletions cut 3 bases from V and 8 bases from J, with 7 bases between. CDR3 residues: CASSFLREKLFF. For the CDR3, the DNA is TGTGCCAGCAGTTTCTTGAGGGAAAAACTGTTTTTT.

The rearrangement joins TRBV7-2 to TRBJ2-7; D gene unclear. Deletions cut 2 bases from V and 0 bases from J, with 5 bases between. The CDR3 extends over 13 amino acids. Germline V CDR1 and CDR2: SGHTA, FQGNSA. In DNA, the CDR3 is TGTGCCAGCAGCTTAAGGTACTCCTACGAGCAGTACTTC. It yields the protein CASSLRYSYEQYF.

This clonotype was detected only a few times. V gene TRBV7-3 combines with J gene TRBJ1-1, with unresolved D. The CDR3 contains 12 residues. The V gene lost 8 bases and the J gene lost 8 bases, with 15 bases spanning the gap. CDR1 SGHTA and CDR2 FQGTGA come from the germline V gene. DNA for the CDR3: TGTGCCAGCCGAAACCAAGGTGGAGAAGCTTTCTTT. It is translated as CASRNQGGEAFF.

As DNA, the CDR3 is TGTGCCAGCAGTAGACAGGGTCTTCAGCCCCAGCATTTT. Its translation: CASSRQGLQPQHF. V and J are TRBV6-5 and TRBJ1-5; 7 bases line up with TRBD1. This CDR3 comprises 13 residues. CDR1 and CDR2 (germline): MNHEY, SVGAGI. With V trimmed by 5 bases and J by 6 bases, 4 bases remained unmatched.

This clonotype appeared many times. V gene TRBV29-1 combines with J gene TRBJ2-1, with a possible D match to TRBD1 (6 bases). The V end was cut by 3 bases, the J end by 10 bases, with 10 bases between. Germline CDR1 and CDR2: SQVTM and ANQGSEA. The CDR3 is 11 amino acids. The CDR3 nucleotides are TGCAGCGTTGAGAGGGGGAAAGAGCAGTTCTTC. Translation gives CSVERGKEQFF.

The chain has TRBV4-1 and TRBJ2-1; D possibly corresponds to TRBD2 (6 bases). Per the germline V gene, CDR1 is MGHRA and CDR2 is YSYEKL. Between the trimmed V and J ends, which lost 1 base and 10 bases, there was a span of 8 bases. CDR3 length: 12 residues. CDR3 in DNA: TGCGCCAGCAGCCAAGGGCTAGCGGAGCAGTTCTTC. As protein: CASSQGLAEQFF.

The chain links TRBV7-9 to TRBJ2-5; 8 nucleotides match TRBD2. The CDR3 has 15 amino acids. Germline CDR1 reads SEHNR; CDR2 reads FQNEAQ (reference sequence). With V trimmed by 0 bases and J by 6 bases, 6 bases remained unmatched. DNA for the CDR3: TGTGCCAGCAGCTTAGCGCTCCAGCGGGGGAAGACCCAGTACTTC. Protein: CASSLALQRGKTQYF.